The clone carrying this T cell receptor (beta chain) was detected only a few times. The data belong to a study of shared clonotypes between healthy human individuals. Germline CDR1 SQVTM, CDR2 ANQGSEA. The CDR3 sequence is 11 residues long. V was cut by 4 bases and J by 6 bases, with 9 bases left in between. Some clones are missing from TCRdb's copy, which holds only in-frame ones; the method was immunoSEQ multiplex PCR. The repertoire holds approximately 500,000 clones, with nearly 80% as singletons. The TCR comes from a woman aged 40 to 55 in good health. Some clones in this sample may be carry-over from other donors' samples. The chain is built from TRBV29-1 and TRBJ1-1, with D unclear. The sequencing input was PBMCs. CDR3 nucleotides: TGCAGCGTTGGTGACGTGGCTGAAGCTTTCTTT. Encoded protein: CSVGDVAEAFF.